These T cell receptor beta chains were read from a single sample in a study of cytomegalovirus exposure and HLA in healthy donors. Libraries were prepared by immunoSEQ multiplex PCR; TCRdb keeps only in-frame clonotypes and omits some of them. The sample contains under 200,000 clones, roughly 88% of which appear only once. The sample was PBMCs. The receptors come from a man younger than 35 in good health and CMV-seropositive. Both conserved end residues are part of each CDR3. The order of the fields is V gene, J gene, D gene, clone size, CDR3 DNA, CDR3 protein. A D gene is named only where the DNA matches it firmly. For some rows the clone size is stated as once, few or many, or as a class when expanded; others skip it.

TRBV7-9	TRBJ2-7	TRBD1	.	TGTGCCAGCAGCTTAGGGCATGTTCCACAGGGGGCTAAGGGCGAGCAGTACTTC	CASSLGHVPQGAKGEQYF
TRBV2	TRBJ2-2	TRBD2	.	TGTGCCAGCAGCGAAGGGGGACTAGCCCAGAACACCGGGGAGCTGTTTTTT	CASSEGGLAQNTGELFF
TRBV9	TRBJ1-5	.	.	TGTGCCAGCAGCGTCGGGGGAAACAATCAGCCCCAGCATTTT	CASSVGGNNQPQHF
TRBV11-2	TRBJ2-3	TRBD2	.	TGTGCCAGCAGCATGACTAGCGGGCGCACAGATACGCAGTATTTT	CASSMTSGRTDTQYF
TRBV9	TRBJ2-2	TRBD2	.	TGTGCCAGCAGCCACTCCCGGGACTACAACACCGGGGAGCTGTTTTTT	CASSHSRDYNTGELFF
TRBV7-2	TRBJ1-1	TRBD1	.	TGTGCCAGCAGCCCACAGGGGTTAACGGGGGACACTGAAGCTTTCTTT	CASSPQGLTGDTEAFF
TRBV4-2	TRBJ1-6	.	.	TGTGCCAGCAGCCAAGATATTATGGGCGGGCAGAATAATTCACCCCTCCACTTT	CASSQDIMGGQNNSPLHF
TRBV5-1	TRBJ2-5	TRBD2	.	TGCGCCAGCAGCTGGGTCCCCTCTAGCGGGGGGGCCGGAGAGACCCAGTACTTC	CASSWVPSSGGAGETQYF
TRBV5-1	TRBJ2-7	TRBD2	.	TGCGCCAGCAGCTTGGAAGCTCTAGCGGGGGGGGACGAGCAGTACTTC	CASSLEALAGGDEQYF
TRBV10-2	TRBJ2-3	.	few	TGCGCCAGCAGTCATCCAGATACGCAGTATTTT	CASSHPDTQYF
TRBV6-5	TRBJ2-3	TRBD2	once	TGTGCCAGCAGCAGGGGTCGGGGGGGCTTAGATACGCAGTATTTT	CASSRGRGGLDTQYF
TRBV7-2	TRBJ1-5	.	.	TGTGCCAGCAGCTTAGGAGGGAAGGGCAATCAGCCCCAGCATTTT	CASSLGGKGNQPQHF
TRBV10-1	TRBJ2-3	.	.	TGCGCCAGCAGTCCGAGACCCGACACGGATACGCAGTATTTT	CASSPRPDTDTQYF
TRBV13	TRBJ1-5	.	few	TGTGCCAGCAGCACATCCCCCAATCAGCCCCAGCATTTT	CASSTSPNQPQHF
TRBV2	TRBJ2-2	.	.	TGTGCCAGCACCAAAGAGGGGGGGGGACTCCCGCCCTACACCGGGGAGCTGTTTTTT	CASTKEGGGLPPYTGELFF
TRBV2	TRBJ1-6	TRBD1	.	TGTGCCATTCCGGGACAGGGTACTTCACCCCTCCACTTT	CAIPGQGTSPLHF
TRBV5-1	TRBJ1-1	.	.	TGCGCCAGCAGCTCCGGACAGCCGAACACTGAAGCTTTCTTT	CASSSGQPNTEAFF
TRBV5-6	TRBJ1-5	TRBD1	few	TGTGCCAGCAGCCATCGGATCGGGACAGGCGGGAATCAGCCCCAGCATTTT	CASSHRIGTGGNQPQHF
TRBV4-3	TRBJ2-7	TRBD2	.	TGCGCCAGCAGCCAAGATTGGCCTAGCGGCAGCTACGAGCAGTACTTC	CASSQDWPSGSYEQYF
TRBV7-9	TRBJ1-2	TRBD1	.	TGTGCCAGCAGCTTACAGGGGGCTCGGGACTATGGCTACACCTTC	CASSLQGARDYGYTF
TRBV4-1	TRBJ2-1	.	few	TGCGCCAGCAGCCAAGGACTAGGCGATGAGCAGTTCTTC	CASSQGLGDEQFF
TRBV6-5	TRBJ1-5	.	.	TGTGCCAGCAGTGCCGCAGGGGCGGTTCAGCCCCAGCATTTT	CASSAAGAVQPQHF
TRBV4-1	TRBJ2-7	.	.	TGCGCCAGCAGCCAAGAGAGAACCCGCGAGCAGTACTTC	CASSQERTREQYF